The rows below give T cell receptor beta chains drawn from one sample of a study of blood T cells in healthy people across ages. A single record per CDR3 protein comes from TCRdb applying MiXCR to the 5' RACE reads. This table holds about 1.6 million distinct CDR3 sequences, 30% to 40% found once. The sequencing sample was made of blood. These receptors came from a woman younger than 45 in good health. Both conserved end residues are part of each CDR3. A D gene is named only where the DNA matches it firmly.

v_gene: TRBV7-7
d_gene: NA
CDR3aa: CASSVGGPSAETQYF

v_gene: TRBV6-5
d_gene: TRBD2
CDR3aa: CASSSHLTAGVGANVLTF

v_gene: TRBV20-1
d_gene: NA
CDR3aa: CSASGPYNEQFF

v_gene: TRBV28
d_gene: NA
CDR3aa: CASSLLTTYGYTF

v_gene: TRBV9
d_gene: TRBD1
CDR3aa: CASVRDSSYNEQFF

v_gene: TRBV9
d_gene: TRBD2
CDR3aa: CASSVGVGGATDTQYF

v_gene: TRBV20-1
d_gene: NA
CDR3aa: CSARSWEQTNEKLFF

v_gene: TRBV13
d_gene: NA
CDR3aa: CASSSDAGRGVVDTQYF

v_gene: TRBV9
d_gene: TRBD2
CDR3aa: CASSAPGLAGTNTGELFF

v_gene: TRBV4-1
d_gene: TRBD1
CDR3aa: CASSQGLGTALNAEAFF

v_gene: TRBV7-6
d_gene: NA
CDR3aa: CASSFRQATEAFF

v_gene: TRBV27
d_gene: NA
CDR3aa: CASSLSTSLVETQYF

v_gene: TRBV12-3/TRBV12-4
d_gene: NA
CDR3aa: CASSLIAGVQETQYF

v_gene: TRBV2
d_gene: NA
CDR3aa: CASSASGWVTYEQYF

v_gene: TRBV29-1
d_gene: TRBD1
CDR3aa: CSVWSGQGITGAFF

v_gene: TRBV30
d_gene: TRBD2
CDR3aa: CAWSASGVGEQYF

v_gene: TRBV6-6
d_gene: NA
CDR3aa: CAGRYRALYSTDTQYF

v_gene: TRBV4-2
d_gene: NA
CDR3aa: CASSQPGRQETQYF

v_gene: TRBV20-1
d_gene: TRBD2
CDR3aa: CSAKGLAGEDTQYF

v_gene: TRBV20-1
d_gene: NA
CDR3aa: CSARDGRLLGTEAFF

v_gene: TRBV7-9
d_gene: NA
CDR3aa: CASSSGGGTAEAFF

v_gene: TRBV20-1
d_gene: NA
CDR3aa: CSAKSVLEGEFF

v_gene: TRBV12-3/TRBV12-4
d_gene: NA
CDR3aa: CASSLGSGVNTEAFF

v_gene: TRBV29-1
d_gene: NA
CDR3aa: CSVDPGYFYGYTF

v_gene: TRBV6-6
d_gene: NA
CDR3aa: CASSYSRLDEQYF

v_gene: TRBV20-1
d_gene: NA
CDR3aa: CSASRSVRAEQFF

v_gene: TRBV7-9
d_gene: NA
CDR3aa: CASSSGAGEATQYF

v_gene: TRBV7-8
d_gene: NA
CDR3aa: CAGSLDGAGGAQDTQYF

v_gene: TRBV24-1
d_gene: NA
CDR3aa: CATSPFQGNTEAFF

v_gene: TRBV3-1
d_gene: NA
CDR3aa: CASSQVVLRRGGRDTQYF

v_gene: TRBV12-3/TRBV12-4
d_gene: NA
CDR3aa: CASSLGSLTKNIQYF

v_gene: TRBV19
d_gene: NA
CDR3aa: CASILGAEAFF

v_gene: TRBV29-1
d_gene: NA
CDR3aa: CSVVEGSYNEQFF

v_gene: TRBV28
d_gene: NA
CDR3aa: CASSFGLSNTEAFF

v_gene: TRBV12-3/TRBV12-4
d_gene: NA
CDR3aa: CASRLSTALSYEQYF

v_gene: TRBV24-1
d_gene: NA
CDR3aa: CATSDPRRGVEQYF

v_gene: TRBV4-2
d_gene: NA
CDR3aa: CASSHSGGQNVDTGELFF

v_gene: TRBV4-1
d_gene: NA
CDR3aa: CASSQIVSTNEKLFF

v_gene: TRBV4-1
d_gene: TRBD1
CDR3aa: CASSQQSTGRGGQYF

v_gene: TRBV11-2
d_gene: TRBD2
CDR3aa: CASSWGTSGVIGEQYF

v_gene: TRBV2
d_gene: NA
CDR3aa: CASSLKIRGQGYNEQFF

v_gene: TRBV5-5
d_gene: TRBD2
CDR3aa: CASSFLAGRNNEQFF

v_gene: TRBV12-3/TRBV12-4
d_gene: NA
CDR3aa: CASSLLAGPPRDTQYF

v_gene: TRBV5-1
d_gene: NA
CDR3aa: CASSFSLATVNTEAFF

v_gene: TRBV3-1
d_gene: TRBD2
CDR3aa: CASSSAGGEDTQYF

v_gene: TRBV29-1
d_gene: TRBD1
CDR3aa: CSVVTLPGQGHGYTF

v_gene: TRBV6-6
d_gene: NA
CDR3aa: CASSYSQGNEQYF

v_gene: TRBV2
d_gene: NA
CDR3aa: CASSDARGSGSPLHF